Following are 27 T cell receptor beta chains from one sample sequenced in a study of technical replicates of blood from a handful of donors. Produced via immunoSEQ multiplex PCR; TCRdb's table is partial and in-frame only. The sample lists about 94,000 clones, around 95% occurring once. The sequencing input was T cells isolated from PBMCs. The receptors stem from a human donor in good health.

V gene TRBV27 combines with J gene TRBJ2-7; possibly TRBD2 for D (6 bases). The CDR3 runs to 13 residues. With 8 bases removed from V and 0 bases from J, the gap between germline ends came to 11 bases. Germline loops: CDR1 MNHEY, CDR2 SMNVEV (reference sequence). CDR3 sequence reads: CASGGTDSYEQYF. DNA for the CDR3: TGTGCCAGCGGAGGGACGGACTCCTACGAGCAGTACTTC.

This chain connects TRBV29-1 to TRBJ1-1; 7 nucleotides agree with TRBD1. Germline V gives CDR1 SQVTM, CDR2 ANQGSEA. Losses at the gene ends were 6 bases for V and 7 bases for J; bases not matched to a gene: 8. This CDR3 is 12 amino acids long. The CDR3 is CSVDPGQLEAFF. The CDR3 DNA follows: TGCAGCGTCGACCCGGGACAGCTTGAAGCTTTCTTT.

This chain uses TRBV11-2 with TRBJ1-1; no clear D gene. Per the germline V gene, CDR1 is SGHAT and CDR2 is FQNNGV. The V gene lost 0 bases and the J gene lost 1 base, with 6 bases spanning the gap. This CDR3 has 14 amino acids. CDR3 protein: CASSLEAGNTEAFF. CDR3 DNA: TGTGCCAGCAGCTTAGAGGCGGGGAACACTGAAGCTTTCTTT. Full variable domain (missing parts from reference TRBV11-2 and TRBJ1-1): EAGVAQSPRYKIIEKRQSVAFWCNPISGHATLYWYQQILGQGPKLLIQFQNNGVVDDSQLPKDRFSAERLKGVDSTLKIQPAKLEDSAVYLCASSLEAGNTEAFFGQGTRLTVV.

The rearrangement uses TRBV11-3 and TRBJ2-3; 10 bases map to TRBD2. Germline lookup yields CDR1 SGHNT and CDR2 YENEEA. There are 17 residues in the CDR3. The trim removed 4 bases at V and 4 bases at J, leaving 11 bases unmatched. The CDR3 region has the DNA TGTGCCAGCAGCTCCATAAAATTAGCGGGGGGTGCAGATACGCAGTATTTT. It encodes CASSSIKLAGGADTQYF.

The rearrangement uses TRBV5-5 and TRBJ2-7; 9 bases line up with TRBD2. The CDR3 has 14 amino acids. V gave up 4 bases and J gave up 3 bases; unmatched junction bases: 5. Germline CDR1 reads SGHKS; CDR2 reads YYEKEE (reference sequence). The CDR3 DNA is TGTGCCAGCAGCCCAATTAGCGGGAGCTACGAGCAGTACTTC. The encoded protein is CASSPISGSYEQYF.

The J gene is TRBJ1-4, the V gene TRBV10-1, with D tentatively TRBD1 (6 bases). V lost 7 bases to trimming and J lost 6 bases, with 15 bases between them. In germline, CDR1 is WNHNN, CDR2 SYGVQD (reference sequence). CDR3 length equals 14 residues. The CDR3: CASIRTASYEKLFF. The CDR3 bases are TGCGCCAGCATTAGGACAGCCTCCTATGAAAAACTGTTTTTT.

V usage is TRBV19 and J usage is TRBJ2-1; TRBD2 aligns across 7 bases. Germline CDR1 LNHDA, CDR2 SQIVND (reference sequence). The trim removed 4 bases at V and 8 bases at J, leaving 11 bases unmatched. This CDR3 is 15 amino acids long. The CDR3 coding sequence is TGTGCCAGTAGTACTTTAGGGGAGGGCCTCGATGAGCAGTTCTTC. It yields the protein CASSTLGEGLDEQFF.

V and J are TRBV5-4 and TRBJ2-7; D is possibly TRBD1 (5 bases). The CDR3 covers 15 residues. Germline V gives CDR1 SGHNT, CDR2 YYREEE (reference sequence). Trimming took off 4 bases at V and 2 bases at J, with 16 bases between the two ends. CDR3 loop: CASSSWQGIPYEQYF. CDR3 nucleotide sequence: TGTGCCAGCAGCAGCTGGCAGGGAATCCCCTACGAGCAGTACTTC.

The chain carries TRBV6-6 and TRBJ1-1; the D is unclear. The V and J ends lost 0 bases and 0 bases respectively, with 8 bases between them. The CDR3 sequence is 15 residues long. The V gene's germline CDR1 is MNHNY and CDR2 SVGAGI (reference sequence). The CDR3 sequence: CASSYSLLMNTEAFF. CDR3 bases: TGTGCCAGCAGTTACTCTCTGTTAATGAACACTGAAGCTTTCTTT.

The rearrangement joins TRBV6-1 to TRBJ2-7; 9 bases agree with TRBD1. This CDR3 has 15 amino acids. Trimming at V came to 4 bases and at J to 5 bases, leaving 9 bases not matched to a gene. Germline V gene data show CDR1 as MNHNS and CDR2 as SASEGT. The CDR3 DNA reads TGTGCCAGCAGTGGCCGGGACAGGGTACGCCACGAGCAGTACTTC. Translation gives CASSGRDRVRHEQYF.

J is TRBJ2-7 and V is TRBV7-2; possibly TRBD1 for D (6 bases). There are 14 residues in the CDR3. Trimming cost V 0 bases and J 3 bases, with 9 bases left between them. Germline V gene lookup returns CDR1 SGHTA and CDR2 FQGNSA. CDR3 sequence (DNA): TGTGCCAGCAGCTTAGCGGGGGCAGGCTACGAGCAGTACTTC. This sequence encodes CASSLAGAGYEQYF.

The J gene is TRBJ2-1, the V gene TRBV19; D gene ambiguous. Trimming took 5 bases from V and 6 from J, leaving 20 bases between them. The CDR3 sequence is 16 residues long. CDR1 and CDR2 from the germline V gene are LNHDA and SQIVND (reference sequence). CDR3 in amino acids: CASSELLSIVSNEQFF. The CDR3 coding sequence is TGTGCCAGTAGTGAACTCCTATCTATCGTAAGCAATGAGCAGTTCTTC.

This rearrangement joins TRBV6-1 to TRBJ2-1; the match to TRBD1 covers 7 bases. V shed 7 bases, J shed 6 bases, and the junction held 9 bases outside the gene matches. CDR1 and CDR2 (germline): MNHNS, SASEGT. The CDR3 consists of 14 residues. CDR3 loop: CASTPGQTFNEQFF. CDR3 nucleotides: TGTGCCAGCACGCCGGGACAGACCTTCAATGAGCAGTTCTTC.

The chain recombines TRBV15 with TRBJ2-3; 11 nucleotides agree with TRBD2. Germline CDR1 LNHNV, CDR2 YYDKDF (reference sequence). Germline trimming cut 0 bases from V and 6 bases from J; bases unmatched to any gene: 11. The CDR3 length is 18 residues. The CDR3 DNA reads TGTGCCACCAGCAGAGATCAATTGACTAGCGGGATGTTCGATACGCAGTATTTT. This gives the protein CATSRDQLTSGMFDTQYF.

This clone was seen only once. The V and J genes are TRBV19 and TRBJ1-1; TRBD1 is a possible D gene (5 bases). Deletions cut 0 bases from V and 1 base from J, with 9 bases between. The CDR3 is 15 residues long. Germline CDR1 and CDR2: LNHDA and SQIVND (reference sequence). The CDR3 DNA reads as TGTGCCAGTAGTATAGAGAGAGGACAGAACACTGAAGCTTTCTTT. Amino acids: CASSIERGQNTEAFF.

The gene calls are TRBV7-9 and TRBJ2-1, with 7 bases lining up with TRBD1. Unmatched junction bases numbered 15, after V lost 5 bases and J lost 8 bases. The CDR3 covers 16 residues. Germline V gene sequence: CDR1 SEHNR, CDR2 FQNEAQ (reference sequence). The CDR3 bases are TGTGCCAGCAGCCCCCGGGACAGTTTCTATATCTATGAGCAGTTCTTC. This encodes CASSPRDSFYIYEQFF.

The V call is TRBV27, the J call TRBJ1-1, with D unresolved. The CDR3 spans 12 residues. V was shortened by 4 bases and J by 1 base, with 4 bases between the two germline ends. CDR1 and CDR2 (germline): MNHEY, SMNVEV (reference sequence). The CDR3 DNA is TGTGCCAGCAGTTCCTGGAACACTGAAGCTTTCTTT. The encoded protein is CASSSWNTEAFF.

This chain links TRBV27 with TRBJ1-2; tentatively, D is TRBD1 (6 bases). The germline V and J ends were trimmed by 6 bases and 5 bases, with 22 bases remaining between them. Germline CDR1 reads MNHEY; CDR2 reads SMNVEV (reference sequence). CDR3 size: 16 residues. In DNA form, the CDR3 reads TGTGCCAGCAGCCCCCAGGACAGTTTCAAGACTTATGGCTACACCTTC. This codes for CASSPQDSFKTYGYTF.

Here the CDR3 reads CASRNKGSSEKLFF. The CDR3 DNA follows: TGCGCCAGCAGGAATAAAGGGAGTAGTGAAAAACTGTTTTTT. J is TRBJ1-4 and V is TRBV4-1; no firm D call. The length of the CDR3 is 14 residues. Trimming removed 6 bases from V and 7 bases from J, with 15 bases in between. Germline values: CDR1 MGHRA, CDR2 YSYEKL.

This chain connects TRBV30 to TRBJ1-2, with a tentative D call TRBD1 (6 bases). CDR1 is GTSNPN, CDR2 SVGIG, per germline (reference sequence). There are 13 residues in the CDR3. V was cut by 4 bases and J by 4 bases, with 13 bases left in between. CDR3 residues: CAWNYRDTYGYTF. DNA of the CDR3: TGTGCCTGGAACTACAGGGATACCTATGGCTACACCTTC.

The chain employs TRBV5-1 and TRBJ2-1, with D possibly matching TRBD1 (5 bases). This CDR3 contains 14 residues. Germline V gene sequence: CDR1 SGHRS, CDR2 YFSETQ. Trimming took off 4 bases at V and 9 bases at J, with 17 bases between the two ends. The CDR3 sequence is CASSPQQEWGEQFF. CDR3 sequence (DNA): TGCGCCAGCAGCCCGCAACAGGAATGGGGTGAGCAGTTCTTC.

V gene TRBV7-8 combines with J gene TRBJ1-4, with D maybe TRBD1 (6 bases). CDR3 length: 18 amino acids. V lost 1 base and J lost 0, with 15 bases in between. Germline V gives CDR1 SGHVS, CDR2 FQNEAQ. The CDR3 nucleotides read TGTGCCAGCAGCTTAGGGGTAGGGGGGGCTTCAACTAATGAAAAACTGTTTTTT. Translation gives CASSLGVGGASTNEKLFF.

The chain combines TRBV4-2 with TRBJ2-1; TRBD2 aligns across 10 bases. Germline-derived CDR1 and CDR2 are LGHNA and YNFKEQ. There are 16 residues in the CDR3. V lost 3 bases, J lost 3 bases, and 5 bases stayed unmatched. This CDR3 reads CASSHPGTSDYNEQFF. In DNA, the CDR3 is TGTGCCAGCAGCCATCCCGGGACTAGCGACTACAATGAGCAGTTCTTC.

This sequence joins TRBV6-6 and TRBJ2-5; a possible D gene is TRBD2 (6 bases). The CDR3 is made up of 13 amino acids. Germline CDR1 reads MNHNY; CDR2 reads SVGAGI (reference sequence). Deletions cut 7 bases from V and 5 bases from J, with 14 bases between. CDR3 sequence reads: CASTTSPYETQYF. The CDR3 region has the DNA TGTGCCAGCACCACTAGCCCTTACGAGACCCAGTACTTC.

The V and J genes are TRBV4-1 and TRBJ2-5, with D maybe TRBD1 (7 bases). This CDR3 comprises 15 residues. Trimming shortened V by 4 bases and J by 1 base, and 13 bases separated the two germline ends. Germline V gene sequence: CDR1 MGHRA, CDR2 YSYEKL. The CDR3 bases are TGCGCCAGCAGCCGGCGGGACAGCCCCCAAGAGACCCAGTACTTC. Protein product: CASSRRDSPQETQYF.

The rearrangement joins TRBV30 to TRBJ1-1; D unresolved. Germline CDR1 is GTSNPN and CDR2 is SVGIG (reference sequence). The V gene lost 0 bases and the J gene lost 8 bases, with 10 bases spanning the gap. This CDR3 is 12 amino acids long. CDR3 in amino acids: CAWSVGFREAFF. The CDR3 nucleotides read TGTGCCTGGAGTGTTGGGTTCAGGGAAGCTTTCTTT.

The DNA for the CDR3 is TGTGCCAGCAGCCAATCTAGCTCCTACAATGAGCAGTTCTTC. Residues: CASSQSSSYNEQFF. This sequence joins TRBV14 and TRBJ2-1, with unresolved D. V shed 2 bases and J shed 0 bases, with 5 bases lying between them. CDR1 and CDR2 (germline): SGHDN, FVKESK. The CDR3 is 14 residues long.